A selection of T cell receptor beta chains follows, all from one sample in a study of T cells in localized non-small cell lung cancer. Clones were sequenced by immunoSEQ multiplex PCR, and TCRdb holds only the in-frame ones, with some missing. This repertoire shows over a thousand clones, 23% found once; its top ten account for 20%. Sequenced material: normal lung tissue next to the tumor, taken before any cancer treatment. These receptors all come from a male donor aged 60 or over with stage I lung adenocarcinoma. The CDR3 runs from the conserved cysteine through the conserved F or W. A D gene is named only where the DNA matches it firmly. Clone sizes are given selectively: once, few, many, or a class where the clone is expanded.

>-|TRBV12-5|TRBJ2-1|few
TGTGCCAGCCAACTAGCCTATGAGCAGTTCTTC
CASQLAYEQFF
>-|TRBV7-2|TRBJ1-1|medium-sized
TGTGCCAGCAGCGCCGACGGGAACACTGAAGCTTTCTTT
CASSADGNTEAFF
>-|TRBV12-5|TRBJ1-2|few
TGTGCCAGCAACCAATTAGCGAACTATGGCTACACCTTC
CASNQLANYGYTF
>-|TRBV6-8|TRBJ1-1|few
TGTGCCAGCAGTTACGACTGGGCGAACACTGAAGCTTTCTTT
CASSYDWANTEAFF
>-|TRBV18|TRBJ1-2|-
TGTGCCAGCTCACCACCCGACACTGCTAACTATGGCTACACCTTC
CASSPPDTANYGYTF
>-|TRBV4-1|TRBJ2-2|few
TGCGCCAGCAGCCAAGATTGGGGTGCCGGGGAGCTGTTTTTT
CASSQDWGAGELFF
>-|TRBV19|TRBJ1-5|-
TGTGCCAGGGGCCTGACAGGAAAAAATAATCAGCCCCAGCATTTT
CARGLTGKNNQPQHF
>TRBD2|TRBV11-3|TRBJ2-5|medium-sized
TGTGCCAGCAGCTTAGGAGCGGGAGGCTCGACCCAGTACTTC
CASSLGAGGSTQYF
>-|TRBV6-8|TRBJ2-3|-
TGTGCCAGCAGTTTACCGACCCGGCCCGGGGATACGCAGTATTTT
CASSLPTRPGDTQYF
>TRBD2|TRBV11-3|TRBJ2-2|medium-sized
TGTGCCAGCAGCATACTAGCGGGAGGGACCGGGGAGCTGTTTTTT
CASSILAGGTGELFF
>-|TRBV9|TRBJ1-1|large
TGTGCCAGCAGCGGCCAGCCAGAGAACACTGAAGCTTTCTTT
CASSGQPENTEAFF
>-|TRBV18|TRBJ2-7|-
TGTGCCAGCTCACCTCCGGGAGTTTACGAGCAGTACTTC
CASSPPGVYEQYF
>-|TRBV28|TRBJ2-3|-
TGTGCCAGCAGTCCTAGGGGAGGCACAGATACGCAGTATTTT
CASSPRGGTDTQYF
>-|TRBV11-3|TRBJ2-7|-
TGTGCCAGCAGTCCCATCCTGGGGCCTTTCGGGCAGTACTTC
CASSPILGPFGQYF
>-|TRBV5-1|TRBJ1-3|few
TGCGCCAGCAGCTTGGGGAGAAGGGCTGGAAACACCATATATTTT
CASSLGRRAGNTIYF
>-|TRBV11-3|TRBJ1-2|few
TGTGCCAGCAGCTCCCGAGACTCAGGGCCCGGGTACACCTTC
CASSSRDSGPGYTF